This paragraph covers one T cell receptor (beta chain) sequence. Its antigen is not identified. This entry comes from a study of T cell responses to AZD1222 COVID-19 vaccine. Study outcomes and limitations: It was only a handful of AZD1222 recipients who were seropositive at baseline. Donors skewed white British and female; clonal diversity was possibly underestimated. Nearly half of unique spike-specific TCRs reportedly avoided B.1.351 and B.1.1.7 mutated regions.

The protocol was immunoSEQ multiplex PCR, while the TCRdb copy is restricted to in-frame clones and leaves out a portion. The sample contains about 94,000 clones, 75% to 90% of which appear only once. The CDR3 loop spans 15 amino acids. In germline, CDR1 is MNHEY, CDR2 SVGAGI. V was cut by 5 bases and J by 1 base, with 14 bases left in between. Pooling was applied to second doses at about 4 or about 12 weeks. The sample was peripheral blood, taken 28 days after the second AZD1222 dose. The rearrangement links TRBV6-5 to TRBJ2-5; TRBD2 might be the D (5 bases). This clonotype was sampled from an adult who received the AZD1222 COVID-19 vaccine. CDR3 coding DNA: TGTGCCAGCAGTCCCAATTCGGGATTCCAAGAGACCCAGTACTTC. Protein sequence: CASSPNSGFQETQYF.